This TCR beta chain emerged from a study of human T cells and chemical hapten exposure. The CDR3 is made up of 14 amino acids. From germline, CDR1 is SQVTM and CDR2 ANQGSEA. V lost 6 bases to trimming and J lost 4 bases; unmatched junction nucleotides: 11. This clonotype has more than one count but fewer than ten. The time point denotes: pre-sensitization, week 0. Indicated treatment: therapeutic diphenylcyclopropenone sensitization with weekly scalp DPC. The authors' total RNA extraction used unfractionated whole blood. TCRdb reprocessed the RACE reads with MiXCR, giving one entry per CDR3 protein. The profile covers 250,000 to 300,000 distinct CDR3 sequences, with approximately 7.5% appearing a single time and roughly 1.2% taken by the ten largest.

This chain joins TRBV29-1 and TRBJ1-2; 7 bases agree with TRBD1. Here the sequenced sample was whole blood, taken in connection with sensitization to the hapten diphenylcyclopropenone (DPC). The sequence was collected from a young man with alopecia areata. Some clones in this sample may be carry-over from other donors' samples. CDR3 sequence: CSVGRQGLIYGYTF. For the CDR3, the DNA is TGCAGCGTGGGGAGACAGGGACTTATCTATGGCTACACCTTC.